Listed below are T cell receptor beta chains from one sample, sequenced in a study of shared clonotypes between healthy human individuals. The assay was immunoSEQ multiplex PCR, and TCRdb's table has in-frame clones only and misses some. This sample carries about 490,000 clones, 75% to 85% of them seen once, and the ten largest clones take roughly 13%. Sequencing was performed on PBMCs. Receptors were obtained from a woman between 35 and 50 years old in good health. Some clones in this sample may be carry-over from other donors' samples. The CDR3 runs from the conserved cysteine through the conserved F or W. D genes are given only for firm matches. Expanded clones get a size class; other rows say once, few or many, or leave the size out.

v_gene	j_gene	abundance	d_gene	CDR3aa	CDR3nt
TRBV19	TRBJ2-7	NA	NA	CASSWGYSYEQYF	TGTGCCAGTAGCTGGGGATACTCCTACGAGCAGTACTTC
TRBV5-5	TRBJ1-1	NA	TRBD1	CASSRTGVEAFF	TGTGCCAGCAGCCGGACAGGGGTTGAAGCTTTCTTT
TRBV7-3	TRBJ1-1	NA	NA	CASSLQGNTEAFF	TGTGCCAGCAGCTTACAGGGGAACACTGAAGCTTTCTTT
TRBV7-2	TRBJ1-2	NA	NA	CASSKRSGRTNYGYTF	TGTGCCAGCAGCAAACGTAGTGGCAGGACTAACTATGGCTACACCTTC
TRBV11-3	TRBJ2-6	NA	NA	CASSPRSGANVLTF	TGTGCCAGCAGCCCCCGCTCTGGGGCCAACGTCCTGACTTTC
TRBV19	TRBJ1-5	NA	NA	CASSMGINQPQHF	TGTGCCAGTAGTATGGGGATCAATCAGCCCCAGCATTTT
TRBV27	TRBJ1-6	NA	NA	CASSLGGIGNSPLHF	TGTGCCAGCAGTTTGGGTGGTATCGGCAATTCACCCCTCCACTTT
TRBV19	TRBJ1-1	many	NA	CASSMRDRSKAFF	TGTGCCAGTAGTATGCGGGACCGCAGTAAAGCTTTCTTT
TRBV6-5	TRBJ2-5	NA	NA	CASTTAGAGETQYF	TGTGCCAGCACCACCGCCGGGGCCGGGGAGACCCAGTACTTC
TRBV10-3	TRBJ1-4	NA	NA	CAISQGQGSEKLFF	TGTGCCATCAGCCAGGGGCAGGGCTCGGAAAAACTGTTTTTT
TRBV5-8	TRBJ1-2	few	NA	CASRGDPNYGYTF	TGTGCCAGCAGAGGGGATCCTAACTATGGCTACACCTTC
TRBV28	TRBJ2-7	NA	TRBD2	CASSPGGGDSYEQYF	TGTGCCAGCAGCCCGGGGGGGGGAGACTCCTACGAGCAGTACTTC
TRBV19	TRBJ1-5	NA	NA	CASRQGRNQPQHF	TGTGCCAGTAGGCAGGGGCGCAATCAGCCCCAGCATTTT
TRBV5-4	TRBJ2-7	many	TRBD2	CASSTWTSGTHEQYF	TGTGCCAGCAGCACATGGACTAGCGGGACGCACGAGCAGTACTTC
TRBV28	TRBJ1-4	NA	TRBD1	CASSLGTGLLEKLFF	TGTGCCAGCAGTCTGGGGACAGGGTTATTAGAAAAACTGTTTTTT
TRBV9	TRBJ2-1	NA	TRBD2	CASSASGGRLFNEQFF	TGTGCCAGCAGCGCCTCGGGCGGGAGGTTGTTCAATGAGCAGTTCTTC
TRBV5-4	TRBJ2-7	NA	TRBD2	CASSVTGGNEQYF	TGTGCCAGCAGCGTTACCGGGGGGAACGAGCAGTACTTC
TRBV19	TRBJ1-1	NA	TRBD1	CASSSFRDRGGTEAFF	TGTGCCAGTAGTAGCTTCCGGGACAGGGGGGGCACTGAAGCTTTCTTT
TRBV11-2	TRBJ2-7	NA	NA	CASGSQGISVEQYF	TGTGCCAGCGGTAGTCAGGGAATTTCCGTCGAGCAGTACTTC
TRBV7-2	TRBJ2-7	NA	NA	CASSLRPYEQYF	TGTGCCAGCAGCTTAAGGCCCTACGAGCAGTACTTC